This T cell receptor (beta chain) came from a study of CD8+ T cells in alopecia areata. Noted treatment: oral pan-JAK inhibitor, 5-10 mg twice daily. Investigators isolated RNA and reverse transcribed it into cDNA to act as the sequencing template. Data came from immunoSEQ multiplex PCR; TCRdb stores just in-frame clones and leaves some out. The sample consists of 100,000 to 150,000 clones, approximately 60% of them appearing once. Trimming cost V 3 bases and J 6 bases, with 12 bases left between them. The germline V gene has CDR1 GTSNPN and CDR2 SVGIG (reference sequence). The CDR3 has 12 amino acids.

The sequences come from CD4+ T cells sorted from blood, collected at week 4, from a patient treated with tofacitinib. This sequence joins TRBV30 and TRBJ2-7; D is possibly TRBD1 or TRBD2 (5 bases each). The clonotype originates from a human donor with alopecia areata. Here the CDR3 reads CAWSRTSGEQYF. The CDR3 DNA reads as TGTGCCTGGAGCCGGACAAGCGGCGAGCAGTACTTC.